Shown below are 8 T cell receptor beta chains from a single sample sequenced in a study of shared clonotypes between healthy human individuals. Clones were read by immunoSEQ multiplex PCR, and TCRdb kept only the in-frame ones, dropping some. The sample includes roughly 2.5 million clones, 85% to 95% of them seen just once. Sequencing was done on a sample of naive CD4+ T cells sorted from blood. As to subset: CD45RA+ positively selected. The receptor source for this set is a man between 18 and 29 years old in good health.

The chain joins TRBV5-1 to TRBJ1-2, with D possibly matching TRBD1 (5 bases). The ends were cut back, 1 base at V and 4 bases at J, with 14 bases in the middle. Germline V gene sequence: CDR1 SGHRS, CDR2 YFSETQ. CDR3 length: 15 amino acids. The CDR3 sequence: CASSLPSEQAYGYTF. The DNA of the CDR3 is TGCGCCAGCAGCTTGCCCTCGGAACAGGCCTATGGCTACACCTTC.

The chain joins TRBV7-2 to TRBJ1-5; D gene uncertain. In germline, CDR1 is SGHTA, CDR2 FQGNSA. The CDR3 is 16 residues long. Trimming removed 1 base from V and 2 bases from J, with 12 bases in between. CDR3 loop: CASSLEGPGGNQPQHF. CDR3 in DNA: TGTGCCAGCAGCTTAGAGGGCCCTGGGGGCAATCAGCCCCAGCATTTT.

A few counts support this clone. Other DNA sequences in this specimen translate into the identical CDR3. The chain joins TRBV18 to TRBJ1-1; tentatively, D is TRBD1 (5 bases). Looked up from germline, CDR1 is KGHSH and CDR2 is LQKENI. This CDR3 has 13 residues. V lost 3 bases and J lost 3, with 8 bases in between. CDR3 nucleotides: TGTGCCAGCTCACCCCCGGGGGACACTGAAGCTTTCTTT. It translates to CASSPPGDTEAFF.

The CDR3 DNA reads TGTGCCAGCGGTCCGATCGGGGAAGGGACCAATCAGCCCCAGCATTTT. It specifies CASGPIGEGTNQPQHF. This sequence joins TRBV28 and TRBJ1-5; D is perhaps TRBD1 (5 bases). The CDR3 loop spans 16 amino acids. Germline values: CDR1 MDHEN, CDR2 SYDVKM. Deletions cut 8 bases from V and 3 bases from J, with 20 bases between.

This clone has only one observation. This sequence joins TRBV21-1 and TRBJ2-5. TRBV21-1 is classified as a pseudogene. CDR3 size: 15 residues. Written as DNA, the CDR3 is TGTGCCAGCAGCAAAACCCATCATACACGGGAGACCCAGTACTTC. Translated: CASSKTHHTRETQYF.

This rearrangement joins TRBV6-5 to TRBJ1-5, with a weak D call TRBD1 (5 bases). This CDR3 spans 13 amino acids. The germline V and J ends were trimmed by 6 bases and 6 bases, with 12 bases remaining between them. CDR1 is MNHEY and CDR2 is SVGAGI in the germline V gene. CDR3 coding DNA: TGTGCCAGCAGGGGGGGAGAGGGTCAGCCCCAGCATTTT. It yields the protein CASRGGEGQPQHF.

This chain links TRBV7-2 with TRBJ1-6; maybe TRBD1 (6 bases). Germline CDR1 SGHTA, CDR2 FQGNSA. The CDR3 runs 16 residues. The V end lost 1 base, the J end lost 7 bases, and 14 bases lay between the germline ends. CDR3 amino acids: CASSLVGGALNSPLHF. CDR3 nucleotide sequence: TGTGCCAGCAGCTTAGTAGGGGGGGCCTTAAATTCACCCCTCCACTTT.

Concerning this clone itself: Additional DNA sequences in this sample encode the identical CDR3. The chain recombines TRBV5-1 with TRBJ2-5, with TRBD2 matching 13 bases. The trim removed 4 bases at V and 2 bases at J, leaving 2 bases unmatched. The CDR3 sequence is 15 residues long. Germline V lookup: CDR1 SGHRS, CDR2 YFSETQ. The CDR3 region is CASSRTSGSQETQYF. The CDR3 DNA reads as TGCGCCAGCAGCCGGACTAGCGGGAGTCAAGAGACCCAGTACTTC.